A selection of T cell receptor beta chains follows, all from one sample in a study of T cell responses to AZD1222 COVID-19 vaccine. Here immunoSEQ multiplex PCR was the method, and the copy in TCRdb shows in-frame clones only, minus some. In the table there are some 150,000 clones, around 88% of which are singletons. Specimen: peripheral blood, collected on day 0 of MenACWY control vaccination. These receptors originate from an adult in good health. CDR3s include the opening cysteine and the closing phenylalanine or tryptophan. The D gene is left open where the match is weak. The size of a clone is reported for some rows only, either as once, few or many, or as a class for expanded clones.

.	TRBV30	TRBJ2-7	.	CAWSVGRGSSYEQYF	TGTGCCTGGAGTGTCGGGCGGGGAAGCTCCTACGAGCAGTACTTC
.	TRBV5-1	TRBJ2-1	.	CASSLPPGVSGEQFF	TGCGCCAGCAGCCTACCGCCGGGGGTGAGCGGTGAGCAGTTCTTC
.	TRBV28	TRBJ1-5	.	CASSLRGNSNQPQHF	TGTGCCAGCAGTTTGAGAGGGAATAGCAATCAGCCCCAGCATTTT
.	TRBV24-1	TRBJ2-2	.	CATSVQANNGELFF	TGTGCCACCAGTGTGCAGGCTAACAACGGGGAGCTGTTTTTT
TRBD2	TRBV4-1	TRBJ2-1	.	CASSHPGLVANEQFF	TGCGCCAGCAGCCATCCGGGACTAGTTGCCAATGAGCAGTTCTTC
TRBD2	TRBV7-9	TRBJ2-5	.	CASIQTGRGTQYF	TGTGCCAGCATCCAGACGGGGAGGGGGACCCAGTACTTC
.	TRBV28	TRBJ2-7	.	CASSLVGSSSEQYF	TGTGCCAGCAGTTTAGTGGGGTCTAGCTCCGAGCAGTACTTC
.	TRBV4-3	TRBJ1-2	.	CASSQDHRVGYTF	TGCGCCAGCAGCCAAGACCACAGGGTTGGCTACACCTTC
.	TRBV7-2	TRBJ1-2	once	CASSQFDRGYTF	TGTGCCAGCAGCCAATTCGACCGTGGCTACACCTTC
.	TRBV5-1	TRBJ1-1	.	CASSLAGQNTEAFF	TGCGCCAGCAGCTTGGCGGGACAGAACACTGAAGCTTTCTTT
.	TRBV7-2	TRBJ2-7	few	CASSLGAQLYEQYF	TGTGCCAGCAGCCTAGGAGCCCAGCTCTACGAGCAGTACTTC
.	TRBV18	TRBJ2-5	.	CASSPYKSQTQYF	TGTGCCAGCTCACCGTATAAATCGCAGACCCAGTACTTC
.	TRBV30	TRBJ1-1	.	CAWSVRAGGKNTEAFF	TGTGCCTGGAGTGTACGGGCAGGAGGTAAGAACACTGAAGCTTTCTTT
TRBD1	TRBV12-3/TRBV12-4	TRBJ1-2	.	CASRQGAGGYTF	TGTGCCAGCAGACAGGGGGCTGGGGGCTACACCTTC
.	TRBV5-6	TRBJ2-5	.	CASSGLRGQETQYF	TGTGCCAGCAGCGGATTACGGGGGCAAGAGACCCAGTACTTC
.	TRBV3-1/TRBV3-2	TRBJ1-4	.	CASSLEREKLFF	TGTGCCAGCAGCCTTGAACGTGAAAAACTGTTTTTT
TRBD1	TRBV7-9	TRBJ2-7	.	CASSSTGGYEQYF	TGTGCCAGCAGCTCGACAGGGGGATACGAGCAGTACTTC
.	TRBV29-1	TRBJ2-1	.	CSVEDLGAASYNEQFF	TGCAGCGTTGAAGATCTTGGGGCAGCTTCCTACAATGAGCAGTTCTTC
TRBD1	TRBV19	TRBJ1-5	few	CASMDFGTGNQPQHF	TGTGCCAGTATGGACTTTGGGACAGGGAATCAGCCCCAGCATTTT
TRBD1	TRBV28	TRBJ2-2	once	CASSLSPGRGQGGELFF	TGTGCCAGCAGTTTAAGTCCCGGAAGGGGGCAGGGCGGGGAGCTGTTTTTT
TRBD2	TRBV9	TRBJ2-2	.	CASSLAAHTGELFF	TGTGCCAGCTCCCTAGCGGCCCACACCGGGGAGCTGTTTTTT
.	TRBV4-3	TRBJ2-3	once	CASSTRRADTQYF	TGCGCCAGCAGCACCCGAAGGGCAGATACGCAGTATTTT
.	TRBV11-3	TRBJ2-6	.	CASTEVTAYPSGANVLTF	TGTGCCAGCACCGAAGTTACCGCCTATCCCTCTGGGGCCAACGTCCTGACTTTC
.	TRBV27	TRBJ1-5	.	CASSFTGNPNQPQHF	TGTGCCAGCAGTTTCACAGGGAACCCCAATCAGCCCCAGCATTTT
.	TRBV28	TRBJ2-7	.	CASRGAGAYEQYF	TGTGCCAGCAGGGGGGCAGGGGCCTACGAGCAGTACTTC
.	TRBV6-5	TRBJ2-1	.	CASSYGRGSSYNEQFF	TGTGCCAGCAGTTACGGCCGAGGGAGCTCCTACAATGAGCAGTTCTTC
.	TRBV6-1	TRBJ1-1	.	CASSDRWVRLSTEAFF	TGTGCCAGCAGTGATAGATGGGTCAGACTGAGCACTGAAGCTTTCTTT
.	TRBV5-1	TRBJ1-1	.	CASSSTTVLNTEAFF	TGCGCCAGCAGCTCAACGACAGTTTTGAACACTGAAGCTTTCTTT
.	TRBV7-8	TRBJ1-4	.	CASSLISGGAEKLFF	TGTGCCAGCAGCCTCATTAGCGGTGGGGCTGAAAAACTGTTTTTT
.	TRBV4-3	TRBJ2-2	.	CASSLARVFGELFF	TGCGCCAGCAGCCTCGCCAGGGTTTTCGGGGAGCTGTTTTTT
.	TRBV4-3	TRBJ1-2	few	CASSQVEGWGYTF	TGCGCCAGCAGCCAAGTAGAGGGGTGGGGCTACACCTTC
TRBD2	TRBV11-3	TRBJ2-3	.	CASSGRDVGLDTQYF	TGTGCCAGCAGCGGGAGGGACGTCGGGCTGGATACGCAGTATTTT
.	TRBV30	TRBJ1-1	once	CAWMRGQMNTEAFF	TGTGCCTGGATGCGGGGACAAATGAACACTGAAGCTTTCTTT
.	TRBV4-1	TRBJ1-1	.	CASSQEVGLNTEAFF	TGCGCCAGCAGCCAAGAGGTGGGATTAAACACTGAAGCTTTCTTT
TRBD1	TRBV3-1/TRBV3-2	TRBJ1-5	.	CASSQRWTGGYSNQPQHF	TGTGCCAGCAGCCAGAGGTGGACAGGGGGTTATAGCAATCAGCCCCAGCATTTT
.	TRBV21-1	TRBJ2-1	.	CARRGPFSYNEQFF	TGTGCCAGACGGGGCCCCTTCTCCTACAATGAGCAGTTCTTC
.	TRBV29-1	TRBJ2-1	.	CSVEGFTGGTEQFF	TGCAGCGTTGAAGGATTTACCGGGGGAACTGAGCAGTTCTTC
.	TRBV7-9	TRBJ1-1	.	CASSLTGNTEAFF	TGTGCCAGCAGCTTAACAGGGAACACTGAAGCTTTCTTT
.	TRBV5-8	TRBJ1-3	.	CASSFGGAPGNTIYF	TGTGCCAGCAGCTTCGGCGGCGCCCCTGGAAACACCATATATTTT
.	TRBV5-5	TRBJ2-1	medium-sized	CASILVPATYNEQFF	TGTGCCAGCATCCTCGTCCCAGCTACTTACAATGAGCAGTTCTTC
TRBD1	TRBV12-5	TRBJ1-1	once	CAGHRDRGEAFF	TGTGCTGGACACCGGGACAGGGGAGAAGCTTTCTTT
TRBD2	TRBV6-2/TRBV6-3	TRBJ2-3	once	CASSYSSSGPSGVPDTQYF	TGTGCCAGCAGTTACTCTTCGTCGGGTCCCAGCGGGGTCCCAGATACGCAGTATTTT